This T cell receptor (beta chain) is from a study of regulatory T cells in long-lasting Graves disease. Regarding the study as a whole: Relative to new patients (966), persistent patients exhibited greater sharing of public clonotypes (approximately 2,700).

Time point given: persistent/refractory GD, antithyroid drugs over 5 years with positive TRAb. Researchers made the TCR library from RNA that was extracted from PBMCs. Patients of an endocrinology department in Xi'an, China, were included. Into tubes containing EDTA, approximately 8.9 milliliters of peripheral blood were drawn. Concerning this clonotype: Its target is unknown.

Both iRepertoire HTBI primers and Arm-PCR of CDR3 regions were used to build the TCR beta libraries. Original data processing: Detected in the samples were just over 60 TRBV and 14 to 15 TRBJ segments. Each CDR3 protein gets one entry after TCRdb re-called the multiplex PCR reads with MiXCR. Here the V and J calls rest on TCRdb's processing, not on the authors' analysis. This table has approximately 690,000 distinct CDR3 sequences, 25% to 30% appearing once. The specimen was peripheral blood mononuclear cells (PBMCs), collected when the disease was refractory, from a patient treated with antithyroid drugs. The clonotype was recovered from a female donor with Graves disease.

CDR3 DNA: TGTGCCAGCATCCCGGACAGGGGGCGCCCGAACTATGGCTACACCTTC. Translated: CASIPDRGRPNYGYTF. J is TRBJ1-2 and V is TRBV28; 11 nucleotides agree with TRBD1. The germline V gene encodes CDR1 MDHEN and CDR2 SYDVKM. V was pared by 7 bases and J by 2 bases, with 9 bases of the junction left unmatched. The CDR3 contains 16 residues.